This T cell receptor (beta chain) was obtained from a study of prognosis after radiotherapy for stage I lung cancer. Overall study: The non-small cell lung cancer patients were all regarded as unsuitable for surgery on medical grounds. After radiotherapy, distant metastases were seen in four patients (median roughly seven months), and no significant progression was seen in roughly 15. Histologically, the tumors comprised squamous cell carcinoma in over 5 patients and adenocarcinoma in approximately 12. Patients were some 13 men and about six women aged roughly 50 to 85, median about 70 years.

Genomic DNA was the source, and TCR beta CDR3 was amplified from it by two-round multiplex PCR. Each TRBV and TRBJ gene had its own primer in the first PCR round. TCRdb redid the calling of the multiplex PCR reads with MiXCR, one entry per CDR3 protein. Counted here are 20,000 to 25,000 distinct CDR3 sequences, less than 50% occurring once; the ten biggest clones make up 30% to 40%. Note on this clonotype: A read error likely explains this, since a far larger clone differs by one base.

Germline lookup yields CDR1 MNHEY and CDR2 SVGAGI. The CDR3 loop spans 16 amino acids. V lost 6 bases and J lost 0, with 16 bases in between. The source of this sequence is a donor of 50 years or more with non-small cell lung cancer. This chain joins TRBV6-5 and TRBJ2-3, with D unclear. The specimen comprised PBMCs, sampled before or after stereotactic body radiation therapy (not recorded which). CDR3 in DNA: TGTGCCAGCAGACAAGGTGAGCACCTGAGCACAGATACGCAGTATTTT. Protein product: CASRQGEHLSTDTQYF.